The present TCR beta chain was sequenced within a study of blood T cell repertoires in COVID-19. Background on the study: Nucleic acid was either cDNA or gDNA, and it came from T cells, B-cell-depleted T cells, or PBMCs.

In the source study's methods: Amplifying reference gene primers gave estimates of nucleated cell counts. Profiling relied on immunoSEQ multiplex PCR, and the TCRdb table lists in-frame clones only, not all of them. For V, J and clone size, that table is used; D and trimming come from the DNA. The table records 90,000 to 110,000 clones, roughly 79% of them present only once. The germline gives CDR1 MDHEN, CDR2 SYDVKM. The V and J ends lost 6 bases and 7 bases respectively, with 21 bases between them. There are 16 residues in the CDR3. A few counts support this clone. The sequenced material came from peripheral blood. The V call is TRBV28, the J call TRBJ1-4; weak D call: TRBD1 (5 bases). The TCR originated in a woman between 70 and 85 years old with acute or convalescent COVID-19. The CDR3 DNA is TGTGCCAGCAGCCATGGCCTAGGTAAGGGGCCTGAAAAACTGTTTTTT. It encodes CASSHGLGKGPEKLFF.